One T cell receptor (beta chain) is described in this entry. The sample is drawn from a study of blood T cell repertoires in COVID-19. CDR3 size: 11 residues. CDR1 and CDR2 from the germline V gene are SNHLY and FYNNEI. V shed 2 bases and J shed 5 bases, with 3 bases lying between them. The assay was immunoSEQ multiplex PCR, and TCRdb's table has in-frame clones only and misses some. The sample carries 150,000 or so clones, roughly 84% recorded once. This rearrangement joins TRBV2 to TRBJ1-1; no clear D. Material for sequencing was peripheral blood. This receptor was identified in a woman aged 55-70 years with acute or convalescent COVID-19. The CDR3 loop is CASSELTEAFF. The CDR3 DNA follows: TGTGCCAGCAGTGAACTAACTGAAGCTTTCTTT.